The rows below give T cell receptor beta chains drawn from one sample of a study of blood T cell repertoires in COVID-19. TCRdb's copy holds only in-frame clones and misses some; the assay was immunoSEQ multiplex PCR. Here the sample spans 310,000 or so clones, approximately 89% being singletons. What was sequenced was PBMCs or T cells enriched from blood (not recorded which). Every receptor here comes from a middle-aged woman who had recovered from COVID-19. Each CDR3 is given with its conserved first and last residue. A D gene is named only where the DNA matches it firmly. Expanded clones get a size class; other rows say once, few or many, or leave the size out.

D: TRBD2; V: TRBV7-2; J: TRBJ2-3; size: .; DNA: TGTGCCAGCAGCTTGCTTAGCGGGAGTAGCACAGATACGCAGTATTTT; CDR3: CASSLLSGSSTDTQYF
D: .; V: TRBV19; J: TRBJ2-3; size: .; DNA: TGTGCCAGTAGCTCTCCGACGGAGGTCTCGCAGTATTTT; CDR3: CASSSPTEVSQYF
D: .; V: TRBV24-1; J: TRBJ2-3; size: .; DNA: TGTGCCACCAGTGATTTGAGCGTGGGCACAGATACGCAGTATTTT; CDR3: CATSDLSVGTDTQYF
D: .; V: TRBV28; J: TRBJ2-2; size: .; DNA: TGTGCCAGCAGAAACAGTGGGACCGGGGAGCTGTTTTTT; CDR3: CASRNSGTGELFF
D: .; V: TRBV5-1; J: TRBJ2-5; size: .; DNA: TGCGCCAGCGGAGCCGTAGGAGGGGAGACCCAGTACTTC; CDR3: CASGAVGGETQYF
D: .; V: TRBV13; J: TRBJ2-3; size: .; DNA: TGTGCCAGCAGCTTAAGGGGTCCCACAGATACGCAGTATTTT; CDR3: CASSLRGPTDTQYF
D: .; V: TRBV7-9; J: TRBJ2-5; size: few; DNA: TGTGCCAGCAGTTCTAAATCCCAAGAGACCCAGTACTTC; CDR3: CASSSKSQETQYF
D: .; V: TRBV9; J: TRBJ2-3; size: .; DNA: TGTGCCAGCAGCGACCCGGGACTGCGGACAGATACGCAGTATTTT; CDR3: CASSDPGLRTDTQYF
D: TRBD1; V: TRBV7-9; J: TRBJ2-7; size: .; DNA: TGTGCCAGCGGCTCAGGGGACAGCTCCTACGAGCAGTACTTC; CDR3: CASGSGDSSYEQYF
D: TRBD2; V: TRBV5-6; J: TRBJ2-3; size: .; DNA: TGTGCCAGCAGGGGACCGGGACTAACTAGCACAGATACGCAGTATTTT; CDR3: CASRGPGLTSTDTQYF
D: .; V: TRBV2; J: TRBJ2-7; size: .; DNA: TGTGCCAGCAGTGAACTAATCCGGGTAAGGGAGAACTACGAGCAGTACTTC; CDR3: CASSELIRVRENYEQYF